These 28 T cell receptor beta chains originate from one sample sequenced in a study of T-cell reconstitution after alpha-beta-depleted transplantation in children. The TCRbeta library incorporated unique molecular identifiers. TCRdb processed the PCR reads anew with MiXCR; each CDR3 protein has one entry. The sample includes approximately 1,000,000 distinct CDR3 sequences, about 31% seen only once; the top ten take about 28%. Sequencing was performed on PBMCs, mostly from graft donor cells, taken 360 days after TCRalphabeta/CD19-depleted stem cell transplant. The receptor set was obtained from a boy younger than two who had a stem cell transplant for SCID, so the T cells may come from the graft donor.

This clonotype has just a few counts. CDR3 in DNA: TGCAGTGCGAGACAGGGGGTTGAAAAACTGTTTTTT. Translation gives CSARQGVEKLFF. The chain employs TRBV20-1 and TRBJ1-4, with TRBD1 matching over 9 bases. The junction had 3 bases not matched to a gene; V was cut back by 6 bases and J by 7 bases. This CDR3 has 12 amino acids. Per the germline V gene, CDR1 is DFQATT and CDR2 is SNEGSKA (reference sequence).

This clonotype was counted only a few times. This chain links TRBV4-1 with TRBJ1-1; D unresolved. There are 13 residues in the CDR3. V was trimmed by 0 bases and J by 5 bases, leaving 7 bases between them. Germline CDR1 and CDR2: MGHRA and YSYEKL. CDR3 nucleotides: TGCGCCAGCAGCCAAGAGGGGTTAACTGAAGCTTTCTTT. It translates to CASSQEGLTEAFF.

In its sample, this clonotype was seen a few times. The chain recombines TRBV28 with TRBJ2-7; D call uncertain. V was shortened by 6 bases and J by 0 bases, with 18 bases between the two germline ends. Germline CDR1 is MDHEN and CDR2 is SYDVKM. The CDR3 runs 16 residues. CDR3 region: CASSPPGYRISYEQYF. The CDR3 DNA is TGTGCCAGCAGCCCTCCTGGGTACCGCATCTCCTACGAGCAGTACTTC.

This clonotype was seen only a few times. The gene calls are TRBV2 and TRBJ2-7; 8 nucleotides agree with TRBD2. Losses at the gene ends were 9 bases for V and 3 bases for J; bases not matched to a gene: 10. Germline values: CDR1 SNHLY, CDR2 FYNNEI. This CDR3 is 14 amino acids long. CDR3 sequence reads: CASREGPSNYEQYF. The CDR3 coding sequence is TGTGCCAGTCGGGAGGGCCCGTCGAACTACGAGCAGTACTTC.

This clonotype was counted a few times. The J gene is TRBJ1-4, the V gene TRBV6-1; D uncertain. CDR1 and CDR2 (germline): MNHNS, SASEGT. Trimming shortened V by 8 bases and J by 8 bases, and 12 bases separated the two germline ends. This CDR3 spans 12 amino acids. CDR3 in DNA: TGTGCCAGCGAGGAGTTGCAGGAAAAACTGTTTTTT. Amino acid sequence: CASEELQEKLFF.

This clonotype was detected a few times. The chain joins TRBV2 to TRBJ2-1; possible D gene TRBD2, 6 bases. Trimming shortened V by 8 bases and J by 0 bases, and 11 bases separated the two germline ends. CDR1 is SNHLY, CDR2 FYNNEI, per germline. The CDR3 sequence is 14 residues long. The chain's CDR3 is CASLQRVSYNEQFF. In DNA, the CDR3 is TGTGCCAGCCTCCAGCGGGTCTCCTACAATGAGCAGTTCTTC.

This clonotype was observed a handful of times. The rearrangement links TRBV28 to TRBJ1-2; D perhaps matches TRBD1 (5 bases). CDR1 and CDR2 (germline): MDHEN, SYDVKM. The CDR3 contains 15 residues. V lost 3 bases to trimming and J lost 2 bases, with 13 bases between them. The CDR3 DNA is TGTGCCAGCAGTTTGGCAGGGAAGGGAAACTATGGCTACACCTTC. Translated, it gives CASSLAGKGNYGYTF.

This clonotype showed up many times. The chain is built from TRBV12-3 or TRBV12-4 and TRBJ2-3; D unclear. CDR3 length: 13 residues. V was shortened by 5 bases and J by 0 bases, with 6 bases between the two germline ends. CDR3: CASSIASTDTQYF. As DNA, the CDR3 is TGTGCCAGCAGTATTGCGAGCACAGATACGCAGTATTTT.

The CDR3 loop reads CASSFVAGLAADTQYF. DNA for the CDR3: TGCGCCAGCAGCTTTGTGGCAGGGTTGGCGGCAGATACGCAGTATTTT. The chain is built from TRBV5-1 and TRBJ2-3; weak D call: TRBD1 (5 bases). Trimming removed 2 bases at V and 4 bases at J, with 17 bases between. Germline V gene data show CDR1 as SGHRS and CDR2 as YFSETQ. CDR3 length: 16 residues. Full variable domain (rest looked up from reference TRBV5-1 and TRBJ2-3): KAGVTQTPRYLIKTRGQQVTLSCSPISGHRSVSWYQQTPGQGLQFLFEYFSETQRNKGNFPGRFSGRQFSNSRSEMNVSTLELGDSALYLCASSFVAGLAADTQYFGPGTRLTVL.

The chain employs TRBV7-2 and TRBJ1-5, with TRBD1 as a possible D gene (5 bases). The CDR3 length is 14 residues. Germline V CDR1 and CDR2: SGHTA, FQGNSA. Trimming took off 3 bases at V and 6 bases at J, with 12 bases between the two ends. CDR3 residues: CASSFRDFGQPQHF. The CDR3 nucleotides read TGTGCCAGCAGCTTCAGGGATTTCGGTCAGCCCCAGCATTTT. The variable domain in full, with the rest retrieved from reference TRBV7-2 and TRBJ1-5, is GAGVSQSPSNKVTEKGKDVELRCDPISGHTALYWYRQSLGQGLEFLIYFQGNSAPDKSGLPSDRFSAERTGGSVSTLTIQRTQQEDSAVYLCASSFRDFGQPQHFGDGTRLSIL.

This clonotype was detected only a few times. This chain connects TRBV24-1 to TRBJ2-3, with a weak D call TRBD2 (6 bases). With 7 bases removed from V and 4 bases from J, the gap between germline ends came to 14 bases. Germline lookup yields CDR1 KGHDR and CDR2 SFDVKD. The CDR3 loop spans 14 amino acids. DNA of the CDR3: TGTGCCACCAGGGCGGGGCCCCGTCCAGATACGCAGTATTTT. Amino acids: CATRAGPRPDTQYF.

This clonotype was seen a handful of times. The chain links TRBV6-1 to TRBJ2-1; 12 nucleotides match TRBD2. This CDR3 region has 18 residues. Germline V lookup: CDR1 MNHNS, CDR2 SASEGT. Trimming removed 5 bases from V and 4 bases from J; junction bases left unmatched: 12. The CDR3: CASSPLAGGPGGYNEQFF. The CDR3 nucleotides are TGTGCCAGCAGTCCCCTAGCGGGGGGGCCCGGGGGTTACAATGAGCAGTTCTTC.

In its sample, this clonotype was seen a few times. The rearrangement links TRBV2 to TRBJ2-3; a possible D gene is TRBD2 (6 bases). Germline CDR1 and CDR2: SNHLY and FYNNEI. The CDR3 is 13 residues long. Trimming took off 7 bases at V and 2 bases at J, with 10 bases between the two ends. CDR3 nucleotides: TGTGCCAGCACACGGGAGAACACAGATACGCAGTATTTT. Translated: CASTRENTDTQYF.

This clonotype occurred a few times. DNA of the CDR3: TGCAGTGCTAGAGATCCCAGGCTAGCCTACTACATTTGGGATGAGCAGTTCTTC. Encoded protein: CSARDPRLAYYIWDEQFF. V gene TRBV20-1 combines with J gene TRBJ2-1, with a weak D call TRBD2 (5 bases). Trimming shortened V by 0 bases and J by 8 bases, and 26 bases separated the two germline ends. The germline CDR1 and CDR2 sequences are DFQATT and SNEGSKA (reference sequence). This CDR3 comprises 18 residues.

The chain carries TRBV30 and TRBJ1-1, with D tentatively TRBD1 (6 bases). V lost 4 bases, J lost 0 bases, and 9 bases lay in between. Germline V gene sequence: CDR1 GTSNPN, CDR2 SVGIG (reference sequence). CDR3 length: 13 residues. Here the CDR3 DNA reads TGTGCCTGGAAGGACAGCTTGAACACTGAAGCTTTCTTT. Amino acids: CAWKDSLNTEAFF.

This clonotype was observed a few times. The rearrangement links TRBV9 to TRBJ2-6, with a possible D match to TRBD1 (6 bases). The germline V and J ends were trimmed by 3 bases and 0 bases, with 16 bases remaining between them. The CDR3 runs to 18 residues. The germline CDR1 and CDR2 sequences are SGDLS and YYNGEE. The CDR3 region is CASSEYRAEGSGANVLTF. The CDR3 DNA follows: TGTGCCAGCAGCGAATACAGGGCCGAGGGCTCTGGGGCCAACGTCCTGACTTTC. The whole variable domain, remainder taken from reference TRBV9 and TRBJ2-6, is DSGVTQTPKHLITATGQRVTLRCSPRSGDLSVYWYQQSLDQGLQFLIQYYNGEERAKGNILERFSAQQFPDLHSELNLSSLELGDSALYFCASSEYRAEGSGANVLTFGAGSRLTVL.

This clonotype was recorded a few times. The chain is built from TRBV12-3 or TRBV12-4 and TRBJ2-1, with 7 positions matching TRBD2. The trim removed 6 bases at V and 6 bases at J, leaving 11 bases unmatched. There are 15 residues in the CDR3. The CDR3 DNA sequence: TGTGCCAGCAGGCTCTTGAGCGGGGCTCGCAATGAGCAGTTCTTC. Translation gives CASRLLSGARNEQFF.

The chain joins TRBV15 to TRBJ1-5; weak D call: TRBD1 (5 bases). The CDR3 is 16 amino acids. Germline CDR1 is LNHNV and CDR2 is YYDKDF (reference sequence). The V end was cut by 0 bases, the J end by 6 bases, with 15 bases between. CDR3 sequence (DNA): TGTGCCACCAGCAGAGATTTGGGACGGCAAGGTCAGCCCCAGCATTTT. Translation: CATSRDLGRQGQPQHF.

The chain recombines TRBV4-3 with TRBJ2-5; TRBD1 matches at 7 bases. V lost 0 bases to trimming and J lost 1 base; unmatched junction nucleotides: 11. The CDR3 spans 18 residues. The germline V gene has CDR1 LGHNA and CDR2 YSLEER. CDR3 protein: CASSQDRRWDSLQETQYF. Here the CDR3 DNA reads TGCGCCAGCAGCCAAGATCGTCGTTGGGACAGCCTCCAAGAGACCCAGTACTTC.

This clonotype was detected only a few times. The V gene is TRBV7-3, the J gene TRBJ1-1, with D uncertain. This CDR3 comprises 14 residues. The germline V gene has CDR1 SGHTA and CDR2 FQGTGA. V gave up 4 bases and J gave up 9 bases, with 18 bases separating them. This CDR3 is CASSSLGFAIQAFF. CDR3 bases: TGTGCCAGCAGCTCCCTAGGGTTTGCGATCCAAGCTTTCTTT. The variable domain in full, completed from reference TRBV7-3 and TRBJ1-1, reads GAGVSQTPSNKVTEKGKYVELRCDPISGHTALYWYRQSLGQGPEFLIYFQGTGAADDSGLPNDRFFAVRPEGSVSTLKIQRTERGDSAVYLCASSSLGFAIQAFFGQGTRLTVV.

This sequence joins TRBV2 and TRBJ2-2; the D gene is possibly TRBD1 (5 bases). CDR3 size: 16 residues. Germline values: CDR1 SNHLY, CDR2 FYNNEI. Trimming cost V 5 bases and J 2 bases, with 15 bases left between them. CDR3 residues: CASSTEQVLNTGELFF. The DNA for the CDR3 is TGTGCCAGCAGTACCGAACAGGTTCTCAACACCGGGGAGCTGTTTTTT.

The chain combines TRBV2 with TRBJ2-3; 8 positions match TRBD1. Germline trimming cut 1 base from V and 2 bases from J; bases unmatched to any gene: 11. The length of the CDR3 is 18 residues. CDR1 and CDR2 from the germline V gene are SNHLY and FYNNEI. CDR3 region: CASSEDLWTGSPTDTQYF. The CDR3, as DNA: TGTGCCAGCAGTGAAGACCTATGGACAGGGTCGCCCACAGATACGCAGTATTTT.

This chain connects TRBV5-1 to TRBJ2-1; 9 positions agree with TRBD2. Germline trimming cut 9 bases from V and 6 bases from J; bases unmatched to any gene: 7. The germline gives CDR1 SGHRS, CDR2 YFSETQ. This CDR3 is 13 amino acids long. CDR3 sequence (DNA): TGCGCCACCGCGGGGGGGCGGGGCAATGAGCAGTTCTTC. Encoded protein: CATAGGRGNEQFF.

In this sample, this clonotype turned up a few times. The chain joins TRBV7-2 to TRBJ2-7, with no clear D. CDR3 length: 15 residues. The germline V gene encodes CDR1 SGHTA and CDR2 FQGNSA. Deletions cut 1 base from V and 2 bases from J, with 12 bases between. The CDR3 reads CASSLVGRPPYEQYF. CDR3 sequence (DNA): TGTGCCAGCAGCTTAGTAGGTCGTCCTCCCTACGAGCAGTACTTC.

There are a few counts of this clonotype. The V and J genes are TRBV20-1 and TRBJ2-7; 10 nucleotides line up with TRBD1. This CDR3 region has 14 residues. Germline trimming cut 5 bases from V and 3 bases from J; bases unmatched to any gene: 7. Germline lookup yields CDR1 DFQATT and CDR2 SNEGSKA (reference sequence). Written as DNA, the CDR3 is TGCAGTGCTGGGCCGGGACAGGGGTACTACGAGCAGTACTTC. It is translated as CSAGPGQGYYEQYF.

This chain uses TRBV20-1 with TRBJ2-5; D gene uncertain. This CDR3 spans 11 amino acids. Germline-derived CDR1 and CDR2 are DFQATT and SNEGSKA (reference sequence). V was pared by 0 bases and J by 7 bases, with 6 bases between. In DNA, the CDR3 is TGCAGTGCTAGAGATACCGGGACCCAGTACTTC. This encodes CSARDTGTQYF.

This clonotype was counted many times. CDR3 sequence: CASSLAEAVTDTQYF. CDR3 sequence (DNA): TGTGCCAGCAGCTTAGCGGAGGCAGTCACAGATACGCAGTATTTT. The chain carries TRBV7-9 and TRBJ2-3; possible D gene TRBD2, 5 bases. Germline V gene lookup returns CDR1 SEHNR and CDR2 FQNEAQ (reference sequence). Trimming left V 0 bases short and J 2 bases short, with 9 bases between. The length of the CDR3 is 15 residues.

V gene TRBV20-1 combines with J gene TRBJ2-3, with 9 bases aligning to TRBD1. The trim removed 3 bases at V and 2 bases at J, leaving 12 bases unmatched. This CDR3 contains 17 residues. The germline V gene encodes CDR1 DFQATT and CDR2 SNEGSKA (reference sequence). The CDR3 DNA reads TGCAGTGCTAGCGTAGCCTCGGGACAGGGCTACACAGATACGCAGTATTTT. It encodes CSASVASGQGYTDTQYF.